The rows below give T cell receptor beta chains drawn from one sample of a study of patients and donors after allogeneic stem cell transplantation. In TCRdb, the RT-PCR reads were re-called with MiXCR into one record per CDR3 protein. The table lists about a million distinct CDR3 sequences, 18% of them singletons. The sequencing input was blood, either unsorted or a sorted T cell fraction (not recorded which). The receptors stem from a human donor who was either an allogeneic HSCT recipient or a stem cell or donor lymphocyte infusion donor (not recorded which). It is not recorded whose cells these are; they may come from a transplant donor. The CDR3 runs from the conserved cysteine through the conserved F or W. The D gene is left open where the match is weak. Size is omitted from some rows. Given values are once, few, many or a class for expanded clones.

j_gene: TRBJ1-1
v_gene: TRBV6-2/TRBV6-3
abundance: .
d_gene: TRBD1
CDR3aa: CASRYTPGQGTRAFF
CDR3nt: TGTGCCAGCAGGTACACCCCGGGACAGGGGACCAGAGCTTTCTTT

j_gene: TRBJ2-7
v_gene: TRBV12-3/TRBV12-4
abundance: few
d_gene: TRBD1
CDR3aa: CASSPGTGVNEQYF
CDR3nt: TGTGCCAGCAGCCCCGGGACAGGGGTCAACGAGCAGTACTTC

j_gene: TRBJ1-4
v_gene: TRBV15
abundance: .
d_gene: .
CDR3aa: CATSRPGQSSGEKLFF
CDR3nt: TGTGCCACCAGCAGACCAGGACAGTCCTCGGGTGAAAAACTGTTTTTT

j_gene: TRBJ1-2
v_gene: TRBV4-3
abundance: .
d_gene: .
CDR3aa: CASSQAYGGHYGYTF
CDR3nt: TGCGCCAGCAGCCAAGCCTACGGGGGACACTATGGCTACACCTTC

j_gene: TRBJ2-7
v_gene: TRBV7-9
abundance: .
d_gene: .
CDR3aa: CASSSGTREQYF
CDR3nt: TGTGCCAGCAGCTCCGGGACAAGAGAGCAGTACTTC

j_gene: TRBJ2-7
v_gene: TRBV6-1
abundance: .
d_gene: .
CDR3aa: CASSPIPGRSSYEQYF
CDR3nt: TGTGCCAGCAGTCCTATTCCGGGACGGAGCTCCTACGAGCAGTACTTC

j_gene: TRBJ2-7
v_gene: TRBV27
abundance: .
d_gene: .
CDR3aa: CASSLGPSREQYF
CDR3nt: TGTGCCAGCAGTTTAGGCCCGTCGCGCGAGCAGTACTTC

j_gene: TRBJ2-2
v_gene: TRBV15
abundance: .
d_gene: .
CDR3aa: CATSRDAGPGELFF
CDR3nt: TGTGCCACCAGCAGAGATGCCGGGCCCGGGGAGCTGTTTTTT

j_gene: TRBJ2-5
v_gene: TRBV5-6
abundance: .
d_gene: .
CDR3aa: CASSLDIGPLGETQYF
CDR3nt: TGTGCCAGCAGCTTGGATATCGGGCCCCTGGGGGAGACCCAGTACTTC

j_gene: TRBJ1-5
v_gene: TRBV5-5
abundance: few
d_gene: .
CDR3aa: CASSLDTVGWQPQHF
CDR3nt: TGTGCCAGCAGCTTGGACACCGTTGGCTGGCAGCCCCAGCATTTT

j_gene: TRBJ1-6
v_gene: TRBV20-1
abundance: few
d_gene: .
CDR3aa: CSAPDRNSPLHF
CDR3nt: TGCAGTGCCCCGGACCGAAATTCACCCCTCCACTTT

j_gene: TRBJ1-1
v_gene: TRBV19
abundance: few
d_gene: .
CDR3aa: CASSPFRGLSTEAFF
CDR3nt: TGTGCCAGTAGCCCTTTTCGGGGGCTTTCCACTGAAGCTTTCTTT

j_gene: TRBJ2-2
v_gene: TRBV6-5
abundance: few
d_gene: .
CDR3aa: CASSYWSLAGNTGELFF
CDR3nt: TGTGCCAGCAGTTACTGGTCCCTGGCAGGGAACACCGGGGAGCTGTTTTTT

j_gene: TRBJ1-1
v_gene: TRBV2
abundance: .
d_gene: .
CDR3aa: CASSEVGAFF
CDR3nt: TGTGCCAGCAGTGAGGTCGGAGCTTTCTTT

j_gene: TRBJ2-3
v_gene: TRBV18
abundance: .
d_gene: TRBD2
CDR3aa: CASSPPLAGTDTQYF
CDR3nt: TGTGCCAGCTCACCACCACTAGCGGGCACAGATACGCAGTATTTT

j_gene: TRBJ2-6
v_gene: TRBV6-1
abundance: few
d_gene: .
CDR3aa: CASSEQKAGANVLTF
CDR3nt: TGTGCCAGCAGTGAACAGAAGGCTGGGGCCAACGTCCTGACTTTC

j_gene: TRBJ2-5
v_gene: TRBV7-9
abundance: few
d_gene: .
CDR3aa: CASSHRQVGKETQYF
CDR3nt: TGTGCCAGCAGCCACCGACAGGTTGGGAAAGAGACCCAGTACTTC

j_gene: TRBJ1-4
v_gene: TRBV5-6
abundance: few
d_gene: TRBD1
CDR3aa: CASSSYGQVLNEKLFF
CDR3nt: TGTGCCAGCAGCTCCTATGGACAGGTTCTTAATGAAAAACTGTTTTTT

j_gene: TRBJ2-1
v_gene: TRBV29-1
abundance: .
d_gene: TRBD2
CDR3aa: CSVGTTSGGPGNEQFF
CDR3nt: TGCAGCGTTGGCACGACTAGCGGGGGACCGGGGAATGAGCAGTTCTTC